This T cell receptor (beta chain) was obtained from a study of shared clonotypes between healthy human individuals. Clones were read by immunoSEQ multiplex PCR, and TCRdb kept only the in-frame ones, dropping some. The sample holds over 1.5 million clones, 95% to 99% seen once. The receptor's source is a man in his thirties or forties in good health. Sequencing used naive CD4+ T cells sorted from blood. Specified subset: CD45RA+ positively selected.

The CDR3 coding sequence is TGTGCCAGCAGTCCGCCTTCGGGGGCCGAAGCTTTCTTT. Translated: CASSPPSGAEAFF. The rearrangement uses TRBV27 and TRBJ1-1, with D perhaps matching TRBD1 (6 bases). The germline V gene encodes CDR1 MNHEY and CDR2 SMNVEV (reference sequence). The CDR3 length is 13 residues. Trimming left V 5 bases short and J 8 bases short, with 15 bases between.